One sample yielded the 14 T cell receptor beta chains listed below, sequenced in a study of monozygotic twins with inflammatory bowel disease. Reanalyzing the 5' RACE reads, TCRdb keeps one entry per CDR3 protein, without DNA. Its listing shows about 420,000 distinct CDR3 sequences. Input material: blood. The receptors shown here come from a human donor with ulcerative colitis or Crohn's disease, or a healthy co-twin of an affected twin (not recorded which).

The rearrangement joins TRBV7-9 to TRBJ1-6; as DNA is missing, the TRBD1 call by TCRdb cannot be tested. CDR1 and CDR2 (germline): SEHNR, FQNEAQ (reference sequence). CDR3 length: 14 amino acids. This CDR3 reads CASSSAGMGSPLHF.

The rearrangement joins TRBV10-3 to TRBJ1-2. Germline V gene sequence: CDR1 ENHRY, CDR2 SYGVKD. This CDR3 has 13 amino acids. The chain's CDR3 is CAISVDRPYGYTF.

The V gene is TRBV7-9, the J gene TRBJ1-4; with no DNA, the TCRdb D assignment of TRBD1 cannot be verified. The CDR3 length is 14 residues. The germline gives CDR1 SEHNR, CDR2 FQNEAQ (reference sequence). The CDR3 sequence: CASSTGGLNEKLFF.

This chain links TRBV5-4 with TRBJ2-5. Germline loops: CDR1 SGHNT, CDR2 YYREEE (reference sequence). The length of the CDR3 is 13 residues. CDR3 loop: CASSWVDQRTQYF. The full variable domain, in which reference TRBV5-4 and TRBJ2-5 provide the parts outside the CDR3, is ETGVTQSPTHLIKTRGQQVTLRCSSQSGHNTVSWYQQALGQGPQFIFQYYREEENGRGNFPPRFSGLQFPNYSSELNVNALELDDSALYLCASSWVDQRTQYFGPGTRLLVL.

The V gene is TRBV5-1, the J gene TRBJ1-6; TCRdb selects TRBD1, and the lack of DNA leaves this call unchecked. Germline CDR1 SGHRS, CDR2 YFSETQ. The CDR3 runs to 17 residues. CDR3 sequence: CASSLGRGQGTNSPLHF.

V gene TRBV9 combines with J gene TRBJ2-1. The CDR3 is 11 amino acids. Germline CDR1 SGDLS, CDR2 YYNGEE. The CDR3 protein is CASGVYNEQFF.

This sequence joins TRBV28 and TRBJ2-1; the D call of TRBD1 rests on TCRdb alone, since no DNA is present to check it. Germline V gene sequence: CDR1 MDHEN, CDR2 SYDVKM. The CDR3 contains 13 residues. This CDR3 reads CASSPLRSDEQFF.

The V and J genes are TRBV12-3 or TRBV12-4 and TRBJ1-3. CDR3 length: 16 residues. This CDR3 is CASRSSQGRSGNTIYF.

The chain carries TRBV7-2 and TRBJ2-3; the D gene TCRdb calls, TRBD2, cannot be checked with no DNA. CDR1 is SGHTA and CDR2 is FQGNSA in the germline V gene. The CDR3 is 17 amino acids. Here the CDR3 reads CASSLAPWRETADTQYF. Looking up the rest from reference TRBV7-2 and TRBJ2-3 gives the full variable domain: GAGVSQSPSNKVTEKGKDVELRCDPISGHTALYWYRQSLGQGLEFLIYFQGNSAPDKSGLPSDRFSAERTGGSVSTLTIQRTQQEDSAVYLCASSLAPWRETADTQYFGPGTRLTVL.

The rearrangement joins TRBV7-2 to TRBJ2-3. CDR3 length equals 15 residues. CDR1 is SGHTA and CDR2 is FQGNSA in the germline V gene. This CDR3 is CASSLMRLKLGTQYF.

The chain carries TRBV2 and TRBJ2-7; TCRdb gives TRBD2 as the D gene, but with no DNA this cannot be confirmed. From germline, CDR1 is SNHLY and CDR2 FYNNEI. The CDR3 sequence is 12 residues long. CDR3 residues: CASRPSSYEQYF.

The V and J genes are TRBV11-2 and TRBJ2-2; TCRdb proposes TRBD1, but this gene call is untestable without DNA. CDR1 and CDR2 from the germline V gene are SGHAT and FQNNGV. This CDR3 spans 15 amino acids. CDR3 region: CASSQSGTGNGELFF.

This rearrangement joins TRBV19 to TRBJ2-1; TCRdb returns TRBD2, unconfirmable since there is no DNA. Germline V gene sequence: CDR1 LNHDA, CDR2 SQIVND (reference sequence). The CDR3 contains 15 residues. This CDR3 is CASSIWGLVPHEQFF. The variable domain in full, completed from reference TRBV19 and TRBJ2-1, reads DGGITQSPKYLFRKEGQNVTLSCEQNLNHDAMYWYRQDPGQGLRLIYYSQIVNDFQKGDIAEGYSVSREKKESFPLTVTSAQKNPTAFYLCASSIWGLVPHEQFFGPGTRLTVL.

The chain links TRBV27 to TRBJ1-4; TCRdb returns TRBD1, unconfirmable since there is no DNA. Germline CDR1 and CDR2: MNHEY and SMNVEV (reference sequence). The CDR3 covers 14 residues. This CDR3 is CASSLLGHGEKLFF.